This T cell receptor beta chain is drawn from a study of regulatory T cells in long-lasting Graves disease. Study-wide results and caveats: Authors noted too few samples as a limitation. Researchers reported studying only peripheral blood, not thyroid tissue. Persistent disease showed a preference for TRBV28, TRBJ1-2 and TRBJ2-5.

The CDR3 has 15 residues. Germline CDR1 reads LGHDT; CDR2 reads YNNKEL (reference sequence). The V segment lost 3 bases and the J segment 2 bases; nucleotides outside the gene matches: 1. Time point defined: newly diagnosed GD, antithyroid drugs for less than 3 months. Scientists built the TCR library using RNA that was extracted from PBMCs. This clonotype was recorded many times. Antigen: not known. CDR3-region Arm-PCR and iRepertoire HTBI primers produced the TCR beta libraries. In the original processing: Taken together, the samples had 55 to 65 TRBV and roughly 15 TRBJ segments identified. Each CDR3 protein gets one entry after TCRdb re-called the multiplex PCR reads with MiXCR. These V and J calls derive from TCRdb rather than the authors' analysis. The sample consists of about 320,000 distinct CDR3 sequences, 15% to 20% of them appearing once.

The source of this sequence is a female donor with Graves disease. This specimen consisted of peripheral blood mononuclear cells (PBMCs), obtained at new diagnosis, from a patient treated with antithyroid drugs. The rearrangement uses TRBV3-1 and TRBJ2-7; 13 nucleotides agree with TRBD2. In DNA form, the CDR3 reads TGTGCCAGCAGCCACGGGACTAGCGGGACCTACGAGCAGTACTTC. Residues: CASSHGTSGTYEQYF.